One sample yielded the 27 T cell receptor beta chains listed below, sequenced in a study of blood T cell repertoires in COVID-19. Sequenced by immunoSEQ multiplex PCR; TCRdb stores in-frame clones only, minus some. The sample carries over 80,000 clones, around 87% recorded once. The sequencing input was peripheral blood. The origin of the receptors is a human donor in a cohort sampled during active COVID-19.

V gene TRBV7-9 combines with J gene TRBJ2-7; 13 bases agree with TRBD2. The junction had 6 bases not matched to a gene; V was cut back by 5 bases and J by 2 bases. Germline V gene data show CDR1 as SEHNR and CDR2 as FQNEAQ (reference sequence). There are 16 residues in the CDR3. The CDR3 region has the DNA TGTGCCAGCAGCAACCAACTAGCGGGAGGGGCCTACGAGCAGTACTTC. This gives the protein CASSNQLAGGAYEQYF.

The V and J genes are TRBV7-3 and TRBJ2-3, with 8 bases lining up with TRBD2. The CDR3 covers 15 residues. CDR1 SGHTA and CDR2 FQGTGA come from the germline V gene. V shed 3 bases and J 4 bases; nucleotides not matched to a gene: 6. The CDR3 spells CASSLVVAGSDTQYF. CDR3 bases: TGTGCCAGCAGCTTGGTCGTAGCGGGGTCAGATACGCAGTATTTT.

CDR3 amino acids: CASSLAKMQREQFF. The CDR3 DNA is TGTGCCAGCAGCTTAGCCAAAATGCAGCGGGAGCAGTTCTTC. The V and J genes are TRBV7-9 and TRBJ2-1; weak D call: TRBD2 (5 bases). Germline V gene sequence: CDR1 SEHNR, CDR2 FQNEAQ (reference sequence). The CDR3 consists of 14 residues. V dropped 0 bases and J dropped 10 bases, with 13 bases sitting between them. Combining the CDR3 with reference TRBV7-9 and TRBJ2-1 gives the whole variable domain DTGVSQNPRHKITKRGQNVTFRCDPISEHNRLYWYRQTLGQGPEFLTYFQNEAQLEKSRLLSDRFSAERPKGSFSTLEIQRTEQGDSAMYLCASSLAKMQREQFFGPGTRLTVL.

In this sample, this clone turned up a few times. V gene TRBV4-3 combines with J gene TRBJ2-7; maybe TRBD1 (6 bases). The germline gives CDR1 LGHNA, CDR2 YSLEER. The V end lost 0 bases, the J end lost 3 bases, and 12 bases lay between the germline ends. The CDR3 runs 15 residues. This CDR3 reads CASSQEGHDDYEQYF. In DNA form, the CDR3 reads TGCGCCAGCAGCCAAGAGGGACACGACGACTACGAGCAGTACTTC.

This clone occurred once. The CDR3 DNA reads TGTGCCAGTAAGTCGGAAGAGACCCAGTACTTC. This gives the protein CASKSEETQYF. V gene TRBV19 combines with J gene TRBJ2-5; the D is unclear. Trimming removed 7 bases from V and 3 bases from J, with 6 bases in between. This CDR3 contains 11 residues. Germline-derived CDR1 and CDR2 are LNHDA and SQIVND (reference sequence).

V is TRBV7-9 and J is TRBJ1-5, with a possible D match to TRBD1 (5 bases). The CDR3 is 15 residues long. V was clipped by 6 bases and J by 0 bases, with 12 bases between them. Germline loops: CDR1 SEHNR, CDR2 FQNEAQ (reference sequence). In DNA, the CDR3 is TGTGCCAGCAGTTTTGACAGATATAGCAATCAGCCCCAGCATTTT. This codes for CASSFDRYSNQPQHF.

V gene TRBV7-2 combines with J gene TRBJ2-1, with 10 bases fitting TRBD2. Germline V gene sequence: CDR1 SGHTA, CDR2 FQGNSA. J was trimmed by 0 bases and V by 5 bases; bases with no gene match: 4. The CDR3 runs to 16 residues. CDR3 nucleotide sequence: TGTGCCAGCAGCGCCTCTAGCGGGAGCTCCTACAATGAGCAGTTCTTC. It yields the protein CASSASSGSSYNEQFF.

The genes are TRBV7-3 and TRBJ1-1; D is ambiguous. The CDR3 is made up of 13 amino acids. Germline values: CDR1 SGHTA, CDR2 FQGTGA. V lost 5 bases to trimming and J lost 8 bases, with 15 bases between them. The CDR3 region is CASSLGWENEAFF. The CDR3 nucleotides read TGTGCCAGCAGCCTAGGGTGGGAGAACGAAGCTTTCTTT.

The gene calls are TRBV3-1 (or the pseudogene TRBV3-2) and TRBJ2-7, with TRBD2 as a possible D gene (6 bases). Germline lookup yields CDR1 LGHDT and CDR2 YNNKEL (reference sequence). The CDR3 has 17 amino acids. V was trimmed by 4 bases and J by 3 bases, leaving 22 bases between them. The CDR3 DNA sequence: TGTGCCAGCAGCCTGGGACTTCGGATAGGGGTAGTCTACGAGCAGTACTTC. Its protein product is CASSLGLRIGVVYEQYF.

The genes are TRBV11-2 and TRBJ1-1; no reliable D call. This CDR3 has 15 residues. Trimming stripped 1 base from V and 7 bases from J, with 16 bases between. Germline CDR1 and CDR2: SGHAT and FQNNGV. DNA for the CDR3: TGTGCCAGCAGCTTAGCCTTCGACAACCGGCATGAAGCTTTCTTT. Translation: CASSLAFDNRHEAFF. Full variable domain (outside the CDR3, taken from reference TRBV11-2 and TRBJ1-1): EAGVAQSPRYKIIEKRQSVAFWCNPISGHATLYWYQQILGQGPKLLIQFQNNGVVDDSQLPKDRFSAERLKGVDSTLKIQPAKLEDSAVYLCASSLAFDNRHEAFFGQGTRLTVV.

The chain's CDR3 is CASSNEGQIDGYTF. CDR3 DNA: TGTGCCAGCAGCAACGAAGGACAGATTGATGGCTACACCTTC. The chain is built from TRBV6-6 and TRBJ1-2, with D perhaps TRBD1 (6 bases). This CDR3 comprises 14 residues. Trimming removed 6 bases at V and 6 bases at J, with 17 bases between. Germline values: CDR1 MNHNY, CDR2 SVGAGI (reference sequence).

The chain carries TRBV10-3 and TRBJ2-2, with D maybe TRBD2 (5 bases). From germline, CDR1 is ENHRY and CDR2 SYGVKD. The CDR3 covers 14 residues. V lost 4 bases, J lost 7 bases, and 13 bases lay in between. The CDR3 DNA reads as TGTGCCATCAGTGGGACCGACTACAACGGGGAGCTGTTTTTT. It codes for CAISGTDYNGELFF.

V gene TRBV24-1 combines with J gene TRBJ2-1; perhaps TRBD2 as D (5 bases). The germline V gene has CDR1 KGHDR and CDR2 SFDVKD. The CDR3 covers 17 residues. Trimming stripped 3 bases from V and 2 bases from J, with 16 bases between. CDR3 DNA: TGTGCCACCAGTGATCCTACCGCGGAGCGGACCTACAATGAGCAGTTCTTC. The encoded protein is CATSDPTAERTYNEQFF.

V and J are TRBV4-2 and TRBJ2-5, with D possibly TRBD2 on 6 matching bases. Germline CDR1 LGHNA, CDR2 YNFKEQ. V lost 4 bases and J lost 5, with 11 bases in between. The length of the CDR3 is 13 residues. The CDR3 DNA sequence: TGTGCCAGCAGCCGGGGAGGTGAGGAGACCCAGTACTTC. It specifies CASSRGGEETQYF.

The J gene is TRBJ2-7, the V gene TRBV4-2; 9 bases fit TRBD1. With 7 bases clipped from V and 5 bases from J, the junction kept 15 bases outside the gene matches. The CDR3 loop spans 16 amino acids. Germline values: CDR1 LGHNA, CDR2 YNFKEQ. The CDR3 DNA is TGTGCCAGCACCCTCCAACCCCGGGACAGGGCCGACGAGCAGTACTTC. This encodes CASTLQPRDRADEQYF.

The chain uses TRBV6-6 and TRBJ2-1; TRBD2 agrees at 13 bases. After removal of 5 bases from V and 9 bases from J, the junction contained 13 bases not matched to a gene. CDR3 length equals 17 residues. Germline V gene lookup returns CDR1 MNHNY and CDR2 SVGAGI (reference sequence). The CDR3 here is CASSLGLAGVGVGEQFF. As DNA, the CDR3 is TGTGCCAGCAGTCTAGGACTAGCGGGAGTCGGGGTAGGTGAGCAGTTCTTC.

This CDR3 is CASTKGQGAPEAFF. DNA for the CDR3: TGTGCCAGCACTAAGGGACAGGGGGCCCCTGAAGCTTTCTTT. The chain joins TRBV25-1 to TRBJ1-1; 12 nucleotides agree with TRBD1. Per the germline V gene, CDR1 is MGHDK and CDR2 is SYGVNS. This CDR3 contains 14 residues. With V trimmed by 7 bases and J by 6 bases, 6 bases remained unmatched. The whole variable domain, remainder taken from reference TRBV25-1 and TRBJ1-1, is EADIYQTPRYLVIGTGKKITLECSQTMGHDKMYWYQQDPGMELHLIHYSYGVNSTEKGDLSSESTVSRIRTEHFPLTLESARPSHTSQYLCASTKGQGAPEAFFGQGTRLTVV.

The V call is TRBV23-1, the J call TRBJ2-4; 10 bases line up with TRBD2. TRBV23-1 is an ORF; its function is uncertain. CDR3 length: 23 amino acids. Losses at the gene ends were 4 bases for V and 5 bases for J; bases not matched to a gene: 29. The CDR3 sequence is CASSPPLIGRGTSVIGRQNIQYF. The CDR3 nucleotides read TGCGCCAGCAGTCCCCCTTTAATTGGGAGGGGGACTAGCGTCATAGGTAGGCAAAACATTCAGTACTTC.

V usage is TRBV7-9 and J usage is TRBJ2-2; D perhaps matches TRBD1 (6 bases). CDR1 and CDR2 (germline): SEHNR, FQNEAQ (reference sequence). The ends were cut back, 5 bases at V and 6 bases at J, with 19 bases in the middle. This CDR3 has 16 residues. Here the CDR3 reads CASSDLSQGRAGELFF. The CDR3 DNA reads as TGTGCCAGCAGCGATTTATCACAGGGCAGGGCCGGGGAGCTGTTTTTT.

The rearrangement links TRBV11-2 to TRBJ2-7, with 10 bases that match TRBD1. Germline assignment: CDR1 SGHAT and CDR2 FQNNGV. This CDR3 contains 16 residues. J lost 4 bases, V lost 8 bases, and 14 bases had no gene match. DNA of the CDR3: TGTGCCAGCCGACGATCCGGGACAGGGGATTGGTACGAGCAGTACTTC. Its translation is CASRRSGTGDWYEQYF.

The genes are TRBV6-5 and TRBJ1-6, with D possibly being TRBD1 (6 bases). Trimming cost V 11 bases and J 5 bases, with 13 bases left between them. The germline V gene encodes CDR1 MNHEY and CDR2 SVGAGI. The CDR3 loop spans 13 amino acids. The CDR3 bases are TGTGCCGGTTCAGGGGTGAATAATTCACCCCTCCACTTT. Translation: CAGSGVNNSPLHF.

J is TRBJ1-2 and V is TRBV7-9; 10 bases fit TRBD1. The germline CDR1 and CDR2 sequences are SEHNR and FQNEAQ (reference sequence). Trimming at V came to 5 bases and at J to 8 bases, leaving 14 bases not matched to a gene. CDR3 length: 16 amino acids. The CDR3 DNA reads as TGTGCCAGCAGCCCGAGGGGACCCGGGACAGGGGTCGGCTACACCTTC. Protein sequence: CASSPRGPGTGVGYTF.

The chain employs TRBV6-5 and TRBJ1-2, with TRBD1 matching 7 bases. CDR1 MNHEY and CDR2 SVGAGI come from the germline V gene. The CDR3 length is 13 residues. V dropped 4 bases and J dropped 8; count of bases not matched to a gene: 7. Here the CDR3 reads CASSFTGEGGYTF. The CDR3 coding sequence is TGTGCCAGCAGTTTCACAGGGGAAGGCGGCTACACCTTC.

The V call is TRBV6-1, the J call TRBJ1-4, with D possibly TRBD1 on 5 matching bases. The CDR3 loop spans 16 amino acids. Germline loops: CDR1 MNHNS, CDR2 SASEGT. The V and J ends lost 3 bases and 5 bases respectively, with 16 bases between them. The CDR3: CASSDFGAAANEKLFF. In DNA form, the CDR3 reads TGTGCCAGCAGTGATTTTGGGGCAGCCGCAAATGAAAAACTGTTTTTT.

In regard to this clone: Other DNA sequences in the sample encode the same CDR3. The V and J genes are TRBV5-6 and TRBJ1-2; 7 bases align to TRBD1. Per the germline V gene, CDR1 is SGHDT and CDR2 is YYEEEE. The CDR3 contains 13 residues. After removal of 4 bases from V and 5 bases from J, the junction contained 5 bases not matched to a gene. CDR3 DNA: TGTGCCAGCAGCCTCAGGGGGTTTTATGGCTACACCTTC. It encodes CASSLRGFYGYTF.

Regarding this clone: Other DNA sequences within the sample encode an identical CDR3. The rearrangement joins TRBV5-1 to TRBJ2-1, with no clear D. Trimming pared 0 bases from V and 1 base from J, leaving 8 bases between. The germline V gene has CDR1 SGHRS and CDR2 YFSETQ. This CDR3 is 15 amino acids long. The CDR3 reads CASSLAAGSYNEQFF. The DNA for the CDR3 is TGCGCCAGCAGCTTGGCGGCAGGATCCTACAATGAGCAGTTCTTC.

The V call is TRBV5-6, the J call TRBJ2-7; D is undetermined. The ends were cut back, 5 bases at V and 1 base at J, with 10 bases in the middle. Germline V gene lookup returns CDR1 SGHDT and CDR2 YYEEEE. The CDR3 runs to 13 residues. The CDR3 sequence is CASRPVISYEQYF. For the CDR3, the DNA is TGTGCCAGCAGACCGGTGATTTCCTACGAGCAGTACTTC. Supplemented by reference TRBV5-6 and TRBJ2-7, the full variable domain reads DAGVTQSPTHLIKTRGQQVTLRCSPKSGHDTVSWYQQALGQGPQFIFQYYEEEERQRGNFPDRFSGHQFPNYSSELNVNALLLGDSALYLCASRPVISYEQYFGPGTRLTVT.